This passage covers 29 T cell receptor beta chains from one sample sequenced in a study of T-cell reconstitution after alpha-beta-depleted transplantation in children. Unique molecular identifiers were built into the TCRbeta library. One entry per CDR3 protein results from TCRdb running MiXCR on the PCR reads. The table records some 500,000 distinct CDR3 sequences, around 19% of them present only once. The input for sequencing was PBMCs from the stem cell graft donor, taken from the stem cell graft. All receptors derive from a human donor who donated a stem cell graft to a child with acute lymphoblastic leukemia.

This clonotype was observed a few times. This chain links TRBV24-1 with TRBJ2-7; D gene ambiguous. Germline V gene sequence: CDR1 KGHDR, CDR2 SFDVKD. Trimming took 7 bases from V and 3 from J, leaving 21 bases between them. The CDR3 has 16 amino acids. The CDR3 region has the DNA TGTGCCACCAGCGCCCCGCGTTCCTCCAACGGCTACGAGCAGTACTTC. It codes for CATSAPRSSNGYEQYF.

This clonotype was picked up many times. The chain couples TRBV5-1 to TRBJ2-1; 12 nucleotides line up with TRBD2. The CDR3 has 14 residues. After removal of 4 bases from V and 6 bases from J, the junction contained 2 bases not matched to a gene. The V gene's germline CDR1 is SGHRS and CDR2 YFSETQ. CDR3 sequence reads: CASSLAGGRNEQFF. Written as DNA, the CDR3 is TGCGCCAGCAGCCTAGCGGGAGGGCGCAATGAGCAGTTCTTC.

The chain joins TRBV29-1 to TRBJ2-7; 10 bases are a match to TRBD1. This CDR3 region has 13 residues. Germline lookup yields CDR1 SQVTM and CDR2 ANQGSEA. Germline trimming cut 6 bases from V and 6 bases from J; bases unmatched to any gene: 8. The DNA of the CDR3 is TGCAGCGTCGCCCGGGACAGGGGTTTCGAGCAGTACTTC. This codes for CSVARDRGFEQYF.

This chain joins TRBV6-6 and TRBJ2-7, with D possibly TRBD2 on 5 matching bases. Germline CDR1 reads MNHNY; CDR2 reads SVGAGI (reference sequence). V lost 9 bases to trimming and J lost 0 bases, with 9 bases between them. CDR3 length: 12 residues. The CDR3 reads CARRVSSYEQYF. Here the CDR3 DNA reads TGTGCCAGGAGGGTTAGCTCCTACGAGCAGTACTTC.

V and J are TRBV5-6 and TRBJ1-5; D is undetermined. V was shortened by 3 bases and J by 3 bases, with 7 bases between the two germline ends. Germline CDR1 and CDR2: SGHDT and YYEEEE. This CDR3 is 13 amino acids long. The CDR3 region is CASSSGFNQPQHF. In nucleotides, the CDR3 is TGTGCCAGCAGCTCGGGCTTCAATCAGCCCCAGCATTTT.

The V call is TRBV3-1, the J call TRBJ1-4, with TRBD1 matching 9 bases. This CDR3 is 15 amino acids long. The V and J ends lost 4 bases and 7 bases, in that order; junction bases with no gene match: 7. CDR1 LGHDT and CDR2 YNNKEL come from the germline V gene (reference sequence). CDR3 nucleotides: TGTGCCAGCAGCCGGGGGGACAGGGAAGGTGAAAAACTGTTTTTT. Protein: CASSRGDREGEKLFF.

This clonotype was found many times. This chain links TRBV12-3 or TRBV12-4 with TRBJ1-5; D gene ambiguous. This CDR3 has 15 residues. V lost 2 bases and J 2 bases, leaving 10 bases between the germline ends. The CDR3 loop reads CASSLPGYGNQPQHF. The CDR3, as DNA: TGTGCCAGCAGTTTACCGGGATACGGCAATCAGCCCCAGCATTTT.

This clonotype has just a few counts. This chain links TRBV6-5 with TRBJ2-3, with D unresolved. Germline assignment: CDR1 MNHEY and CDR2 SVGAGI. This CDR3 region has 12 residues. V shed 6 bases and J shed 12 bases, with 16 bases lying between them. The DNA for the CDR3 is TGTGCCAGCAGCTCCCCGGGCCCTACACAGTATTTT. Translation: CASSSPGPTQYF.

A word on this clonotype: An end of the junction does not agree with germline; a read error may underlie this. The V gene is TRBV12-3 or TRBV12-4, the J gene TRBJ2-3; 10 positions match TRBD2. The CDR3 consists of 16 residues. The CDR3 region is CASSLAGAGLGDTQYF. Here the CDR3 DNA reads TGTGCCAGCAGTCTAGCGGGAGCGGGGCTGGGAGATACGCAGTATTTT.

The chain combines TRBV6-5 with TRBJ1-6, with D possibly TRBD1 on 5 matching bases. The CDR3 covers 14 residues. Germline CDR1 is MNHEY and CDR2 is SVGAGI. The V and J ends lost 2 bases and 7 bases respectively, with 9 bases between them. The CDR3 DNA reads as TGTGCCAGCAGTTACAAGGGGAGGAATTCACCCCTCCACTTT. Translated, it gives CASSYKGRNSPLHF.

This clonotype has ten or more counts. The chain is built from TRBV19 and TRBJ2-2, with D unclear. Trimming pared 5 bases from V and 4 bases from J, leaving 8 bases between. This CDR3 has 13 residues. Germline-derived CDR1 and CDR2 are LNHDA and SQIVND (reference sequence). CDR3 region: CASSPDSTGELFF. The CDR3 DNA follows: TGTGCCAGTAGTCCGGATTCCACCGGGGAGCTGTTTTTT.

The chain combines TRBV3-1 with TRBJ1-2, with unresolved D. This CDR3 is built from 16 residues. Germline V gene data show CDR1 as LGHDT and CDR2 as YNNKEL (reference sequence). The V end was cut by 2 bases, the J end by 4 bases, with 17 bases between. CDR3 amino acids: CASSQFGPGRVYGYTF. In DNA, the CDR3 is TGTGCCAGCAGCCAATTCGGCCCGGGAAGAGTCTATGGCTACACCTTC.

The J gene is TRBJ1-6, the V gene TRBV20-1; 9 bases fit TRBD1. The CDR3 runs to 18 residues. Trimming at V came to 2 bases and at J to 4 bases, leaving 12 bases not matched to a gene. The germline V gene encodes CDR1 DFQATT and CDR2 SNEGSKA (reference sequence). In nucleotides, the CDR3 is TGCAGTGCTAGAATCCCGGGACAGGGCATCTCGTATAATTCACCCCTCCACTTT. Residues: CSARIPGQGISYNSPLHF.

CDR3 nucleotide sequence: TGCGCCAGCAAATTGACGGGGCTTGGCTACAATGAGCAGTTCTTC. Amino acid sequence: CASKLTGLGYNEQFF. This chain links TRBV5-1 with TRBJ2-1; D assignment may be TRBD1 or TRBD2 (5 bases each). The CDR3 has 15 amino acids. Germline V lookup: CDR1 SGHRS, CDR2 YFSETQ. V shed 6 bases and J shed 3 bases, with 16 bases lying between them.

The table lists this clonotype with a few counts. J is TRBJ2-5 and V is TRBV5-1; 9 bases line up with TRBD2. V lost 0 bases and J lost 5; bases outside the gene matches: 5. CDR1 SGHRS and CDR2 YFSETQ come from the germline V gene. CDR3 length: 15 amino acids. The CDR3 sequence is CASSLDGTSRETQYF. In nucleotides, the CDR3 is TGCGCCAGCAGCTTGGATGGGACTAGCCGTGAGACCCAGTACTTC. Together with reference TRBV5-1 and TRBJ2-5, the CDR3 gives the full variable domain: KAGVTQTPRYLIKTRGQQVTLSCSPISGHRSVSWYQQTPGQGLQFLFEYFSETQRNKGNFPGRFSGRQFSNSRSEMNVSTLELGDSALYLCASSLDGTSRETQYFGPGTRLLVL.

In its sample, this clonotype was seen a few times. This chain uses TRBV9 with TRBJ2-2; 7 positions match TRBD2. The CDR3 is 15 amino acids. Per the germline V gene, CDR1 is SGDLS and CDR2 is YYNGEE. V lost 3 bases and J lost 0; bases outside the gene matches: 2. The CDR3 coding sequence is TGTGCCAGCAGCGGCGGGACTACGAACACCGGGGAGCTGTTTTTT. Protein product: CASSGGTTNTGELFF.

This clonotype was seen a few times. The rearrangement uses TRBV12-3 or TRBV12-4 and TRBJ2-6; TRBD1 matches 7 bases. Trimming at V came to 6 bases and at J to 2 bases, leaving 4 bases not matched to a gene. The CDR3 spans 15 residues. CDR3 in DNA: TGTGCCAGCAGAGGGGGCGCAGCTGGGGCCAACGTCCTGACTTTC. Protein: CASRGGAAGANVLTF.

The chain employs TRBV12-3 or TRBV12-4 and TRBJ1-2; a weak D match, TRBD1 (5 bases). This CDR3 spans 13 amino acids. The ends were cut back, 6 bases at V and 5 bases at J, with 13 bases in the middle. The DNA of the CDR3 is TGTGCCAGCAGGTCAGGGCTACTATATGGCTACACCTTC. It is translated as CASRSGLLYGYTF.

CDR3 protein: CASSPRAGSQYF. The DNA of the CDR3 is TGTGCCAGCTCACCACGCGCGGGCTCCCAGTATTTT. The chain joins TRBV18 to TRBJ2-3; D is perhaps TRBD2 (5 bases). The germline CDR1 and CDR2 sequences are KGHSH and LQKENI. The germline V and J ends were trimmed by 1 base and 12 bases, with 11 bases remaining between them. The CDR3 runs to 12 residues.

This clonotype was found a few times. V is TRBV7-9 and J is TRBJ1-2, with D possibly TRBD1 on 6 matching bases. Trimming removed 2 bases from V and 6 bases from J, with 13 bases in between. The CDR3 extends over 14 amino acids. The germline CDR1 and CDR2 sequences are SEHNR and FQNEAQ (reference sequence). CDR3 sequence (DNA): TGTGCCAGCAGCTTACCAGGGGCCGAGGATGGCTACACCTTC. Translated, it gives CASSLPGAEDGYTF.

CDR3 residues: CASSLDGTVENEQFF. The CDR3 nucleotides read TGCGCCAGCAGCTTGGATGGGACAGTGGAGAATGAGCAGTTCTTC. This chain uses TRBV5-1 with TRBJ2-1; 7 bases fit TRBD1. CDR3 size: 15 residues. After removal of 0 bases from V and 7 bases from J, the junction contained 7 bases not matched to a gene. Germline V gene data show CDR1 as SGHRS and CDR2 as YFSETQ.

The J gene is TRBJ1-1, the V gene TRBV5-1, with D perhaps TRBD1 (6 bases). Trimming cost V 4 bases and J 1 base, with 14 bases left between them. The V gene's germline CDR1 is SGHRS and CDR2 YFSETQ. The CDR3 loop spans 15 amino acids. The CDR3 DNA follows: TGCGCCAGCAGCACAACGGGGGCTACGAACACTGAAGCTTTCTTT. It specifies CASSTTGATNTEAFF.

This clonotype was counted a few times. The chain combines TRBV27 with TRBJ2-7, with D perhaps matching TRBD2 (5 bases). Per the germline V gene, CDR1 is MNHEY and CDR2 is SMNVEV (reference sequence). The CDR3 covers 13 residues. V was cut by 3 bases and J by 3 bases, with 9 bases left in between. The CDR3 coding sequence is TGTGCCAGCAGTTTGGGAGCATACTACGAGCAGTACTTC. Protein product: CASSLGAYYEQYF.

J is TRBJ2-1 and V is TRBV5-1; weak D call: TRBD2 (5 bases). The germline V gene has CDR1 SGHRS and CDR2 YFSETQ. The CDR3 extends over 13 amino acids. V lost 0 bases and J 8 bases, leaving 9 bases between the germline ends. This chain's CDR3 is CASSLGVAHEQFF. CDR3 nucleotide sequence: TGCGCCAGCAGCTTGGGGGTAGCGCATGAGCAGTTCTTC.

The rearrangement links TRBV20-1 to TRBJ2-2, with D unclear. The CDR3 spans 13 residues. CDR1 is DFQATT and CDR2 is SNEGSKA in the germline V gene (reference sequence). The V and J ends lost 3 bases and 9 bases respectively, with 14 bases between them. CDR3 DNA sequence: TGCAGTGCTAGCCCCATGGGTACCTGGGAGCTGTTTTTT. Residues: CSASPMGTWELFF.

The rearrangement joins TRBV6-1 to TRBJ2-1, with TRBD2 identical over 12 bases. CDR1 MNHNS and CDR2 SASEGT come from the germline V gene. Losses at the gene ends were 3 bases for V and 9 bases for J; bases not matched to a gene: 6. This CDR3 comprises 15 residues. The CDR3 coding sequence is TGTGCCAGCAGTGACAGGACTAGCGGGGTGAGTGAGCAGTTCTTC. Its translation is CASSDRTSGVSEQFF.

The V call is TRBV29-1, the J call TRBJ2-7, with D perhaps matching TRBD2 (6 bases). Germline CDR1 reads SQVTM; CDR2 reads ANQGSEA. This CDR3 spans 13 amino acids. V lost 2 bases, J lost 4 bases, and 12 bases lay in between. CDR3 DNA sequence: TGCAGCGTTGAAAACGGGAGAGGTTACGAGCAGTACTTC. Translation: CSVENGRGYEQYF.

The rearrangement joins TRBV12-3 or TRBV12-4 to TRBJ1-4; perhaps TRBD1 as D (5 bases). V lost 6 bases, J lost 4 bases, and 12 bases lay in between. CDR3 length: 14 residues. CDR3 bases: TGTGCCAGCAGCTCGGGACCGGTTAATGAAAAACTGTTTTTT. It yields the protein CASSSGPVNEKLFF.

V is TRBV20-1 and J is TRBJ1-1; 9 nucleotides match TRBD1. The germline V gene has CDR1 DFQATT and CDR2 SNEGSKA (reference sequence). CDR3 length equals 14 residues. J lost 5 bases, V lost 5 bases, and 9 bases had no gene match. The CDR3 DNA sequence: TGCAGTGCTTACCTGACAGGGGGAGGAACTGAAGCTTTCTTT. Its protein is CSAYLTGGGTEAFF.